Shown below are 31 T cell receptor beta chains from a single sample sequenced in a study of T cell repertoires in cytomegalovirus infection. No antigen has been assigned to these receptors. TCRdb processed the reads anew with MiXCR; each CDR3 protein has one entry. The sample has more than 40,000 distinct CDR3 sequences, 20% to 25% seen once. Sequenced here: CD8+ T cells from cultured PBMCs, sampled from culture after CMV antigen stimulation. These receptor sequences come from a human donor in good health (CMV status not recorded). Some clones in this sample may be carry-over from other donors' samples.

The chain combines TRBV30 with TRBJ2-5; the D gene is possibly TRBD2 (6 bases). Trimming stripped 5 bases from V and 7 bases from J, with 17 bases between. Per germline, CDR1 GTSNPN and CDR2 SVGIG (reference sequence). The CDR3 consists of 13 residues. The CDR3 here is CAWELTGRGTQYF. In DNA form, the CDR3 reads TGTGCCTGGGAGTTGACCGGGCGGGGGACCCAGTACTTC.

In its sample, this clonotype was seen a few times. The CDR3 DNA reads TGTGCCAGCAGTTATGTGAGGGCTGGAAACACCATATATTTT. Translating gives CASSYVRAGNTIYF. The chain has TRBV6-6 and TRBJ1-3; no reliable D call. Germline CDR1 and CDR2: MNHNY and SVGAGI (reference sequence). Trimming pared 3 bases from V and 2 bases from J, leaving 8 bases between. CDR3 length: 14 amino acids.

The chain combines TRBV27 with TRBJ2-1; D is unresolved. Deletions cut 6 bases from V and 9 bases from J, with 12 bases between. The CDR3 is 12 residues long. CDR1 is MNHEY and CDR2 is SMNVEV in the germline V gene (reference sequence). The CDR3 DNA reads TGTGCCAGCAGGGGAAGCTCGAGTGAGCAGTTCTTC. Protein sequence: CASRGSSSEQFF.

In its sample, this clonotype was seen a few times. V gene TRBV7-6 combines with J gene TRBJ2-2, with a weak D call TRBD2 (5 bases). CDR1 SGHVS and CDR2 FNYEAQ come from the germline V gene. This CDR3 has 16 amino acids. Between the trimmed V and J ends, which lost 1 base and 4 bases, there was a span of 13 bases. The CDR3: CASSLERSVGTGELFF. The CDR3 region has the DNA TGTGCCAGCAGCTTAGAACGTAGCGTGGGCACCGGGGAGCTGTTTTTT.

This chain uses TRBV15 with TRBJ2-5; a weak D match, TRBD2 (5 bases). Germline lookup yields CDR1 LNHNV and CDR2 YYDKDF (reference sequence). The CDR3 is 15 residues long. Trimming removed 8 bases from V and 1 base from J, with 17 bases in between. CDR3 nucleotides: TGTGCCACCGCGAGGAGGCGACAACCCCAAGAGACCCAGTACTTC. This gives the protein CATARRRQPQETQYF.

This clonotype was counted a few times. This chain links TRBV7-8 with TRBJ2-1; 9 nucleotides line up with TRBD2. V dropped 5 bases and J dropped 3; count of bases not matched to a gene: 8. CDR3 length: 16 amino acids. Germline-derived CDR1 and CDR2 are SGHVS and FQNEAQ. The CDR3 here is CASSPQRGVYYNEQFF. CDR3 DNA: TGTGCCAGCAGCCCCCAGCGGGGGGTATACTACAATGAGCAGTTCTTC.

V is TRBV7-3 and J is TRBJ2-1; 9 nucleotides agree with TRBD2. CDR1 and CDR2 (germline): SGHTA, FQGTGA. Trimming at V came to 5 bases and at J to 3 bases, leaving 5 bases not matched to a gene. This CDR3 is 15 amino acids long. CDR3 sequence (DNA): TGTGCCAGCAGCCCATCTAGCGGGAACTACAATGAGCAGTTCTTC. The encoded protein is CASSPSSGNYNEQFF.

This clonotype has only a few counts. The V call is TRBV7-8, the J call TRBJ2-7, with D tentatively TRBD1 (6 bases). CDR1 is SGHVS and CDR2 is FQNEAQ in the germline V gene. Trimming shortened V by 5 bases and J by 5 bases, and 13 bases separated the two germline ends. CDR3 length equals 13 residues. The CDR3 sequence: CASSDRPGDEQYF. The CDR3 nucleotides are TGTGCCAGCAGCGACAGGCCCGGGGACGAGCAGTACTTC.

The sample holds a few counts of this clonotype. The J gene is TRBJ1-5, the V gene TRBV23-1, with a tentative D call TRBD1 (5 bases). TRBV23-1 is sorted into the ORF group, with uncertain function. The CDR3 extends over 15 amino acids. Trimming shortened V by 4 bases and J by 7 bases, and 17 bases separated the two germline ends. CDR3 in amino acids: CASSLTGVAEQPQHF. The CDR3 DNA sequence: TGCGCCAGCAGTCTCACAGGCGTCGCGGAGCAGCCCCAGCATTTT.

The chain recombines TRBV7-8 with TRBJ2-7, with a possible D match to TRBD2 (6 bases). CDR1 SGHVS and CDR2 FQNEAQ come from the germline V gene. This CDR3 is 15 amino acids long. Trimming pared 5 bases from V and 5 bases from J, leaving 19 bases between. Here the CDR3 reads CASSPIVGGFHEQYF. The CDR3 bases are TGTGCCAGCAGCCCCATAGTGGGGGGTTTCCACGAGCAGTACTTC. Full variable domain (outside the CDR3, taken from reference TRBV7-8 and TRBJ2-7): GAGVSQSPRYKVAKRGQDVALRCDPISGHVSLFWYQQALGQGPEFLTYFQNEAQLDKSGLPSDRFFAERPEGSVSTLKIQRTQQEDSAVYLCASSPIVGGFHEQYFGPGTRLTVT.

The DNA for the CDR3 is TGTGCCAGCAGTTATAAGGCAGAGTCCTTTTTAATCTCAAGAGGGGCCCAGTACTTC. This translates into CASSYKAESFLISRGAQYF. The chain uses TRBV6-6 and TRBJ2-5; TRBD1 or TRBD2 may be the D gene (5 bases each). Trimming removed 3 bases from V and 9 bases from J, with 32 bases in between. Per the germline V gene, CDR1 is MNHNY and CDR2 is SVGAGI (reference sequence). CDR3 size: 19 residues.

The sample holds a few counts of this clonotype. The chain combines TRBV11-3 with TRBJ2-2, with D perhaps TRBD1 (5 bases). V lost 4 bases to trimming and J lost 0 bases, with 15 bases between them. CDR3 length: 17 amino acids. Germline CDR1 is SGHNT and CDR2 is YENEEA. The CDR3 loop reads CASSSRPQGTNTGELFF. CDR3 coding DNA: TGTGCCAGCAGCTCCCGACCCCAGGGAACGAACACCGGGGAGCTGTTTTTT. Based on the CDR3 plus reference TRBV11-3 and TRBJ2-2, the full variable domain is EAGVVQSPRYKIIEKKQPVAFWCNPISGHNTLYWYLQNLGQGPELLIRYENEEAVDDSQLPKDRFSAERLKGVDSTLKIQPAELGDSAVYLCASSSRPQGTNTGELFFGEGSRLTVL.

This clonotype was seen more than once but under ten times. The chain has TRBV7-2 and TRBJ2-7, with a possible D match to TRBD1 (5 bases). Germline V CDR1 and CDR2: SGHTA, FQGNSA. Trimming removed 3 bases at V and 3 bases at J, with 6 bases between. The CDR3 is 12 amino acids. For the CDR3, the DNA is TGTGCCAGCAGCTTCACAGGCTACGAGCAGTACTTC. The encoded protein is CASSFTGYEQYF.

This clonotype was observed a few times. In DNA, the CDR3 is TGTGCCAGCCACTCTTCTGGGGGGGAGACCCAGTACTTC. This encodes CASHSSGGETQYF. J is TRBJ2-5 and V is TRBV12-3 or TRBV12-4, with D maybe TRBD2 (6 bases). The CDR3 consists of 13 residues. Trimming took 8 bases from V and 5 from J, leaving 15 bases between them.

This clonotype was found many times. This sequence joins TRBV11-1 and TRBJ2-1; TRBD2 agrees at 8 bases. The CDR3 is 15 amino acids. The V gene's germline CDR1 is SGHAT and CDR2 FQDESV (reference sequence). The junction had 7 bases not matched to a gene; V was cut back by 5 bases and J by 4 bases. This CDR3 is CASSTGGPTYNEQFF. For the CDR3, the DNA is TGTGCCAGCAGCACGGGAGGGCCTACATACAATGAGCAGTTCTTC.

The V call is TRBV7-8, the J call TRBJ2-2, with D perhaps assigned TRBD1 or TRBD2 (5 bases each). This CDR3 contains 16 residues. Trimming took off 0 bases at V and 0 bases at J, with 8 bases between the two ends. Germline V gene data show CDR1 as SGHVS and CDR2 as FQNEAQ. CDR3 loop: CASSLAGEANTGELFF. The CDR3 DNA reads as TGTGCCAGCAGCTTAGCGGGGGAAGCGAACACCGGGGAGCTGTTTTTT.

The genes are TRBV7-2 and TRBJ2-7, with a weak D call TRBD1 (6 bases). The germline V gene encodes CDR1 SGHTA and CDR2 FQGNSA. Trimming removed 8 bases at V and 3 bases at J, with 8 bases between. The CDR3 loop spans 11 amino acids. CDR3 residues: CASEGGYEQYF. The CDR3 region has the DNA TGTGCCAGCGAAGGGGGCTACGAGCAGTACTTC.

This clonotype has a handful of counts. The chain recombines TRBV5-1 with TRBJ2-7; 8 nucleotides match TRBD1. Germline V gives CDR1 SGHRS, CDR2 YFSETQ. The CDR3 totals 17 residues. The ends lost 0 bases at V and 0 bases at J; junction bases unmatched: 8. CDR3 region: CASSLEGDRTLSYEQYF. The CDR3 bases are TGCGCCAGCAGCTTGGAAGGGGACAGGACCCTCTCCTACGAGCAGTACTTC.

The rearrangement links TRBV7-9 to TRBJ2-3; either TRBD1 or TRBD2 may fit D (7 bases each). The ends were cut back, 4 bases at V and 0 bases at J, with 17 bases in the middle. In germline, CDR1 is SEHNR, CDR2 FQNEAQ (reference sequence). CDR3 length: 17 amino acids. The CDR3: CASSSATRGGSTDTQYF. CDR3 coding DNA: TGTGCCAGCAGCTCGGCCACCAGGGGGGGGAGCACAGATACGCAGTATTTT.

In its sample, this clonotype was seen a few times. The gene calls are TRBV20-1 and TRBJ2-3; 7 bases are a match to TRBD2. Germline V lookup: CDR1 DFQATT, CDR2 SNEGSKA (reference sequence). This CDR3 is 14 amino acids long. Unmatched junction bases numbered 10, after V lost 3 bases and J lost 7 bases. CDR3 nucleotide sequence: TGCAGTGCTAGTGGTCGGGGGGACGTTTATACGCAGTATTTT. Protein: CSASGRGDVYTQYF.

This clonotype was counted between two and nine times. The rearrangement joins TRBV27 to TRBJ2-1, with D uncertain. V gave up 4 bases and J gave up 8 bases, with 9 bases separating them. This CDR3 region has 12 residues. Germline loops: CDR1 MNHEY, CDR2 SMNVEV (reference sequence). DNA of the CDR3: TGTGCCAGCAGTTACCGAAAGGATGAGCAGTTCTTC. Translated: CASSYRKDEQFF.

The CDR3: CASSHPTDLSGVEQYF. As DNA, the CDR3 is TGTGCCAGCAGTCACCCTACGGACCTTTCGGGCGTCGAGCAGTACTTC. The rearrangement joins TRBV6-5 to TRBJ2-7; D gene ambiguous. V lost 5 bases and J 6 bases, leaving 23 bases between the germline ends. This CDR3 region has 16 residues. Looked up from germline, CDR1 is MNHEY and CDR2 is SVGAGI.

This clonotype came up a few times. CDR3 residues: CSAADYSSSYEQYF. The CDR3 DNA is TGCAGTGCTGCGGACTACTCAAGCTCCTACGAGCAGTACTTC. The genes are TRBV20-1 and TRBJ2-7; D is perhaps TRBD2 (6 bases). This CDR3 has 14 residues. Germline loops: CDR1 DFQATT, CDR2 SNEGSKA (reference sequence). The V gene lost 5 bases and the J gene lost 0 bases, with 14 bases spanning the gap.

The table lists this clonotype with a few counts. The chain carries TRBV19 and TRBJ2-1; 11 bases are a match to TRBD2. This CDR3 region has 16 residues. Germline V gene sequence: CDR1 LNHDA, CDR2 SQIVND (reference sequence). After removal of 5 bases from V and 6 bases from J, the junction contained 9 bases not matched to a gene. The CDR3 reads CASSSPGTSGFNEQFF. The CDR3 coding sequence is TGTGCCAGTAGTTCCCCGGGGACTAGCGGTTTCAATGAGCAGTTCTTC.

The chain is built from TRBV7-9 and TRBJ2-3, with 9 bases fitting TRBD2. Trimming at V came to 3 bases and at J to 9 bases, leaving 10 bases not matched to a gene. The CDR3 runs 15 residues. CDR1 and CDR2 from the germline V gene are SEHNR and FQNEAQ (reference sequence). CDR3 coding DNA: TGTGCCAGCAGCTTGCGGGAGGGCCGACAACCCACGCAGTATTTT. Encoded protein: CASSLREGRQPTQYF. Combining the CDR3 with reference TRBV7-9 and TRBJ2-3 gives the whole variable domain DTGVSQNPRHKITKRGQNVTFRCDPISEHNRLYWYRQTLGQGPEFLTYFQNEAQLEKSRLLSDRFSAERPKGSFSTLEIQRTEQGDSAMYLCASSLREGRQPTQYFGPGTRLTVL.

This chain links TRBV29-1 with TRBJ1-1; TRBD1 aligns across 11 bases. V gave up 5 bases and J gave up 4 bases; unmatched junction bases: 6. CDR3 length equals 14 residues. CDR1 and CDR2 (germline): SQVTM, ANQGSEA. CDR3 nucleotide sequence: TGCAGCGTTTCGGACAGGGGGCCGGGCACTGAAGCTTTCTTT. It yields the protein CSVSDRGPGTEAFF.

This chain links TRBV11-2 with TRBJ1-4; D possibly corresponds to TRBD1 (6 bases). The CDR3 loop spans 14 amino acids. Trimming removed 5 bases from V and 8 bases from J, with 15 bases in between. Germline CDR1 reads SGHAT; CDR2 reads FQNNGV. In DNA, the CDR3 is TGTGCCAGCAGCAACAGGGTGAATGGGGAAAAACTGTTTTTT. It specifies CASSNRVNGEKLFF.

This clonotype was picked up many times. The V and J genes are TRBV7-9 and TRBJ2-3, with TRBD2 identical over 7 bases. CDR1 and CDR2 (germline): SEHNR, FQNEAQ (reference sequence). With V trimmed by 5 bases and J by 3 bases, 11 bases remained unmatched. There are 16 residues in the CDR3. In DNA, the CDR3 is TGTGCCAGCAGCCCTGGCCGTAGCGGGTGGACAGATACGCAGTATTTT. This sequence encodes CASSPGRSGWTDTQYF.

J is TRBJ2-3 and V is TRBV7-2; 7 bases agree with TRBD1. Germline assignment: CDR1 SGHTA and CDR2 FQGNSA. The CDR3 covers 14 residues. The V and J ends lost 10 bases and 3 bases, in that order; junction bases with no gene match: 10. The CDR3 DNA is TGTGCCACTTCCGGGACAGACTGGACAGATACGCAGTATTTT. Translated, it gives CATSGTDWTDTQYF.

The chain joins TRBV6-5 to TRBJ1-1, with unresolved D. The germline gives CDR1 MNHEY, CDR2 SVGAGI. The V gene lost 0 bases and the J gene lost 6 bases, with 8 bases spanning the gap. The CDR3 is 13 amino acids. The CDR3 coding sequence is TGTGCCAGCAGTTACTCGAATAGCCCTGAAGCTTTCTTT. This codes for CASSYSNSPEAFF.

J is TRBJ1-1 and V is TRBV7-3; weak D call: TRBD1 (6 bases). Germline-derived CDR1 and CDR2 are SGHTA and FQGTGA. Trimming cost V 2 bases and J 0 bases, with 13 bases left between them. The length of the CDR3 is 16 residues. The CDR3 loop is CASSLGRTGLNTEAFF. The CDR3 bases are TGTGCCAGCAGCTTAGGACGCACAGGGCTGAACACTGAAGCTTTCTTT.